The source of this TCR beta chain is a study of T-cell memory formation after mild COVID-19. Points on this clonotype: Its specificity is unknown.

Germline lookup yields CDR1 MGHRA and CDR2 YSYEKL. This CDR3 region has 16 residues. Trimming left V 1 base short and J 2 bases short, with 14 bases between. Overall study findings and caveats: Clones that contracted from day 15 to 85 were balanced CD4/CD8, while later expanders leaned CD4+.

In TCRdb, the 5' RACE reads were re-called with MiXCR into one record per CDR3 protein. The table lists approximately 250,000 distinct CDR3 sequences, roughly a sixth of them singletons. This chain joins TRBV4-1 and TRBJ1-2; D gene ambiguous. The TCR originated in a man aged 18 to 30 who had mild COVID-19 (a few samples of this study predate the infection). Cell type and time point are not known. Specimen: PBMCs or a T cell subset sorted from them (not recorded which). CDR3: CASSQVGETLNYGYTF. In DNA form, the CDR3 reads TGCGCCAGCAGCCAAGTTGGGGAAACCTTAAACTATGGCTACACCTTC.